This T cell receptor beta chain was identified during a study of CD4+ T cells in melanoma. Study-level findings and limits: CD8+ T cell, macrophage and B cell function reportedly correlated with neoantigen-specific CD4+ T cells.

Germline loops: CDR1 LNHDA, CDR2 SQIVND (reference sequence). V was shortened by 3 bases and J by 6 bases, with 14 bases between the two germline ends. The CDR3 is 14 amino acids. Only in-frame clones appear in the TCRdb table, and some are missing; sequencing was by immunoSEQ multiplex PCR. The repertoire holds over 9,000 clones, 66% seen once, with around 10% in the top ten. This clone was seen a few times. Antigen unknown. J is TRBJ1-2 and V is TRBV19; no clear D. This receptor was obtained from a human donor with melanoma. Source material: cells from a culture (not recorded whether cultured in vitro). CDR3 region: CASSIPLAAHGYTF. The CDR3 DNA follows: TGTGCCAGTAGTATTCCTTTAGCGGCCCATGGCTACACCTTC.